The 8 T cell receptor beta chains below come from one sample, sequenced in a study of neoadjuvant anti-PD-1 for oral cavity cancer. Libraries were prepared by immunoSEQ multiplex PCR; TCRdb keeps only in-frame clonotypes and omits some of them. The data hold about 16,000 clones, with 64% observed a single time. The sequenced sample was PBMCs, obtained before nivolumab (anti-PD-1) treatment. These receptors came from a person aged 35-80 years with oral cavity squamous cell carcinoma.

A few counts support this clone. The J gene is TRBJ2-5, the V gene TRBV2; 15 nucleotides agree with TRBD2. The J segment lost 4 bases and the V segment lost 2 bases, leaving 14 bases of the junction unmatched. CDR3 length equals 20 residues. Germline CDR1 is SNHLY and CDR2 is FYNNEI. The CDR3 here is CASSEPGTGLAGGPRETQYF. The CDR3 nucleotides are TGTGCCAGCAGTGAACCTGGTACGGGACTAGCGGGAGGCCCCAGAGAGACCCAGTACTTC.

The rearrangement joins TRBV28 to TRBJ1-2, with a tentative D call TRBD1 (5 bases). Germline CDR1 is MDHEN and CDR2 is SYDVKM. Deletions cut 8 bases from V and 3 bases from J, with 13 bases between. This CDR3 is 13 amino acids long. The CDR3, as DNA: TGTGCCAGCGGCTACCACAGGTACTATGGCTACACCTTC. Translation: CASGYHRYYGYTF.

The rearrangement links TRBV7-8 to TRBJ2-7; D might be TRBD1 or TRBD2, each matching 5 bases. The CDR3 contains 13 residues. V shed 4 bases and J shed 4 bases, with 11 bases lying between them. Germline V CDR1 and CDR2: SGHVS, FQNEAQ. CDR3 nucleotide sequence: TGTGCCAGCAGCTCGGGACCTCAATACGAGCAGTACTTC. Protein: CASSSGPQYEQYF.

This clone was seen only a few times. This chain links TRBV7-2 with TRBJ1-3, with D possibly being TRBD1 (5 bases). Trimming removed 1 base at V and 2 bases at J, with 9 bases between. This CDR3 is built from 15 residues. Germline V gene data show CDR1 as SGHTA and CDR2 as FQGNSA. CDR3 in DNA: TGTGCCAGCAGCTTAGAGGCAGGGCCTGGAAACACCATATATTTT. Residues: CASSLEAGPGNTIYF.

This clone was recorded once. This chain connects TRBV28 to TRBJ1-5; D is unclear. With 2 bases removed from V and 4 bases from J, the gap between germline ends came to 6 bases. The CDR3 sequence is 13 residues long. Germline V gene lookup returns CDR1 MDHEN and CDR2 SYDVKM. DNA for the CDR3: TGTGCCAGCAGTTTAGGGCAAAATCAGCCCCAGCATTTT. Translating it yields CASSLGQNQPQHF.

The chain carries TRBV7-9 and TRBJ1-1; D ambiguous. Per the germline V gene, CDR1 is SEHNR and CDR2 is FQNEAQ (reference sequence). This CDR3 region has 13 residues. V shed 5 bases and J shed 4 bases, with 11 bases lying between them. The chain's CDR3 is CASSPTSGTEAFF. In nucleotides, the CDR3 is TGTGCCAGCAGCCCAACCTCGGGCACTGAAGCTTTCTTT.

The rearrangement joins TRBV7-2 to TRBJ1-5; 8 bases are a match to TRBD1. V gave up 4 bases and J gave up 4 bases; unmatched junction bases: 3. The CDR3 spans 14 residues. Germline CDR1 is SGHTA and CDR2 is FQGNSA. CDR3 loop: CASSWDRTNQPQHF. The CDR3 DNA is TGTGCCAGCAGCTGGGACAGGACAAATCAGCCCCAGCATTTT.

This clone was counted between two and nine times. J is TRBJ1-4 and V is TRBV4-1; weak D call: TRBD1 (5 bases). Per the germline V gene, CDR1 is MGHRA and CDR2 is YSYEKL. V was clipped by 0 bases and J by 7 bases, with 12 bases between them. CDR3 size: 15 residues. The CDR3 bases are TGCGCCAGCAGCCAAGACGCAGGGTGGATTGAAAAACTGTTTTTT. Residues: CASSQDAGWIEKLFF.